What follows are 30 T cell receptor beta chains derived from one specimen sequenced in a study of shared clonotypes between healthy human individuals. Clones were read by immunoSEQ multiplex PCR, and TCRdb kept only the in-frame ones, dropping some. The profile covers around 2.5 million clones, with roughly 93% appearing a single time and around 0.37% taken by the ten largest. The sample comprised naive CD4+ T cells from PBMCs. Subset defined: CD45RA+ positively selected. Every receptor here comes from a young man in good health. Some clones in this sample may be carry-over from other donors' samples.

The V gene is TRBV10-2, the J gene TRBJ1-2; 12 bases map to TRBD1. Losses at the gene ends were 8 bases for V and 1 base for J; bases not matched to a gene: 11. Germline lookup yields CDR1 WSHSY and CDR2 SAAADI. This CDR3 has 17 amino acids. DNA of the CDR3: TGCGCCAGCTTAAAGGGGGACAGGGGGCTCCTTAACTATGGCTACACCTTC. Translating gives CASLKGDRGLLNYGYTF.

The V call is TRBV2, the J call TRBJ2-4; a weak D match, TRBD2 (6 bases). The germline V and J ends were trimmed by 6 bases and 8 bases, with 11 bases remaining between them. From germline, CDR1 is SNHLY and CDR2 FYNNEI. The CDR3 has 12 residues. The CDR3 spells CASSPWGDIQYF. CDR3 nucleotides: TGTGCCAGCAGCCCCTGGGGGGACATTCAGTACTTC.

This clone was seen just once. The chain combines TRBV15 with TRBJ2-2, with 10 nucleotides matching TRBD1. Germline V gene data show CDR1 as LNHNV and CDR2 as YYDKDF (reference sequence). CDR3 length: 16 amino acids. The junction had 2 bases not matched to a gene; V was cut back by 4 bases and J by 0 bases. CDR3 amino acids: CATSKGQGANTGELFF. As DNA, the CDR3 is TGTGCCACCAGCAAAGGACAGGGGGCGAACACCGGGGAGCTGTTTTTT.

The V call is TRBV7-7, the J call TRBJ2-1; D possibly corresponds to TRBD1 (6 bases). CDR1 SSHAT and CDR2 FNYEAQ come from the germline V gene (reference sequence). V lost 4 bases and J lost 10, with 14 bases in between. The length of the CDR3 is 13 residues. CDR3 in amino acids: CASSSQQGTEQFF. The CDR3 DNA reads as TGTGCCAGCAGCTCCCAACAGGGAACCGAGCAGTTCTTC.

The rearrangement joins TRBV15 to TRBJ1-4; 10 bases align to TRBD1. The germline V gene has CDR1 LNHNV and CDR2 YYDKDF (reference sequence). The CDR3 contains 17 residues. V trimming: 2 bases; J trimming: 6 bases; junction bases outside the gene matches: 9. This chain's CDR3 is CATSRHRPGTGDEKLFF. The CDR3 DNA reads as TGTGCCACCAGCAGACATCGACCCGGGACAGGGGATGAAAAACTGTTTTTT.

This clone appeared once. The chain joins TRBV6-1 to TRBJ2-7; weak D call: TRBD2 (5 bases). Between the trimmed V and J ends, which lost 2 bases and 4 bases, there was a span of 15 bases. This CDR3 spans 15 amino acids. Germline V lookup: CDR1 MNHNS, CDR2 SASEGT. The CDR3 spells CASSEPAGLPYEQYF. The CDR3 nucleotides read TGTGCCAGCAGTGAACCAGCCGGACTCCCTTACGAGCAGTACTTC.

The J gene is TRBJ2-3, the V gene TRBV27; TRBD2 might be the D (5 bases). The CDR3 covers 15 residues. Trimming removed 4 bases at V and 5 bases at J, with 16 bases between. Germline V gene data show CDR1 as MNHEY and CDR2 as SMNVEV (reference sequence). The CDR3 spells CASSWRLPPVDTQYF. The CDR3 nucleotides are TGTGCCAGCAGTTGGAGACTACCTCCCGTAGATACGCAGTATTTT.

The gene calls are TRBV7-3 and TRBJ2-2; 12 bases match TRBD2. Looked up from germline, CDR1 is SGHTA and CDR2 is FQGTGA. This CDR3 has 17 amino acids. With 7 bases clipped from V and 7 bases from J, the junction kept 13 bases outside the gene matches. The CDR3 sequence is CASTRVQTSGSDGELFF. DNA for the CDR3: TGTGCCAGCACACGCGTACAGACTAGCGGGAGCGACGGGGAGCTGTTTTTT.

CDR3 amino acids: CASSLAGTVNTGELFF. The DNA for the CDR3 is TGTGCCAGCAGCTTAGCCGGGACAGTTAACACCGGGGAGCTGTTTTTT. This chain connects TRBV28 to TRBJ2-2, with TRBD1 matching 7 bases. The CDR3 is made up of 16 amino acids. CDR1 MDHEN and CDR2 SYDVKM come from the germline V gene. V was pared by 6 bases and J by 2 bases, with 9 bases of the junction left unmatched.

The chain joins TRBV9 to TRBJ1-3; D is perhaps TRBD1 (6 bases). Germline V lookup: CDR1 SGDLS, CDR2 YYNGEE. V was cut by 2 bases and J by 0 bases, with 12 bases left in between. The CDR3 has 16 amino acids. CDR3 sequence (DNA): TGTGCCAGCAGCGTCGGGGGACAAAACTCTGGAAACACCATATATTTT. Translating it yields CASSVGGQNSGNTIYF.

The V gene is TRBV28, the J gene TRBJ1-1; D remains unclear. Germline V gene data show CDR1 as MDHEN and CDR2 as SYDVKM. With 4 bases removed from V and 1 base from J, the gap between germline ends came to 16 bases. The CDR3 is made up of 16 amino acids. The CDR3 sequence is CASSSRLGRPNTEAFF. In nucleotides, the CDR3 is TGTGCCAGCAGTTCTCGGCTTGGCAGACCGAACACTGAAGCTTTCTTT.

The CDR3 nucleotides are TGTGCCAGCAGCTTAGCCGGACAGGAAAGCAAGGAGACCCAGTACTTC. This gives the protein CASSLAGQESKETQYF. This chain uses TRBV11-3 with TRBJ2-5; 7 positions agree with TRBD1. V trimming: 1 base; J trimming: 5 bases; junction bases outside the gene matches: 10. CDR1 is SGHNT, CDR2 YENEEA, per germline. This CDR3 spans 16 amino acids.

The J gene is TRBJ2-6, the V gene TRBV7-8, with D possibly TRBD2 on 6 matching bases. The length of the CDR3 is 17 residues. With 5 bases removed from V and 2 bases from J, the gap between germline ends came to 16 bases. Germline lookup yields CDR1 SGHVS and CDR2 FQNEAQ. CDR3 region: CASSPGRGNTGANVLTF. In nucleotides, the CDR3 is TGTGCCAGCAGCCCCGGTCGGGGGAACACTGGGGCCAACGTCCTGACTTTC.

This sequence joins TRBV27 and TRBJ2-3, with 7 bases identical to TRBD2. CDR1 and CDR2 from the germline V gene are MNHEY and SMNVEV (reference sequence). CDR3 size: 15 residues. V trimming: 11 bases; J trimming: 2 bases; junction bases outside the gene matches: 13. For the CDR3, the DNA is TGTGCCGTGAGGGGATGGGGGAGGGCCACAGATACGCAGTATTTT. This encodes CAVRGWGRATDTQYF.

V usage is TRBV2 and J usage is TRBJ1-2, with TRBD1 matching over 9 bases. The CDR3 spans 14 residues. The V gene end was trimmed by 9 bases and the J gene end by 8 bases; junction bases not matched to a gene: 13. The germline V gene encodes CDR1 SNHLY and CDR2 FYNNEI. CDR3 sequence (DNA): TGTGCCAGAAGAGGTACAGGGGGCGCGCAGGGCTACACCTTC. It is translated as CARRGTGGAQGYTF.

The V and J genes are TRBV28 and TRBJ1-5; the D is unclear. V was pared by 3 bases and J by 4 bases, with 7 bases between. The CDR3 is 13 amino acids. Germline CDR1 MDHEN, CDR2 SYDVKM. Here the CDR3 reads CASSLSINQPQHF. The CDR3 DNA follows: TGTGCCAGCAGTTTGTCAATTAATCAGCCCCAGCATTTT.

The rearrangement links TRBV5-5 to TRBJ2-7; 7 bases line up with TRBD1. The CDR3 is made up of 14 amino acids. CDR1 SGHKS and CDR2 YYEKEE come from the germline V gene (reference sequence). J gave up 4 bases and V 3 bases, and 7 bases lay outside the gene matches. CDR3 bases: TGTGCCAGCAGCTATGCCGGGACAGATTACGAGCAGTACTTC. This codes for CASSYAGTDYEQYF.

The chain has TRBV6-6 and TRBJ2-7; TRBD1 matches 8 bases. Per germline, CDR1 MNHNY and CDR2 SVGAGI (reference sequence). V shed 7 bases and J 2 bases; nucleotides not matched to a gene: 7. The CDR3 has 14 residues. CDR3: CASNRGQGPYEQYF. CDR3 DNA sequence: TGTGCCAGCAACCGCGGACAGGGCCCCTACGAGCAGTACTTC.

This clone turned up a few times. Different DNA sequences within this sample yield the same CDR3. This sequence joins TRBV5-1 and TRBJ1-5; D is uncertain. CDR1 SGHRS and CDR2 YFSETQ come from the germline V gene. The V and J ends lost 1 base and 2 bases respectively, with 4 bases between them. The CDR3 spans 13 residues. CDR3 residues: CASSLRGNQPQHF. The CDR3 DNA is TGCGCCAGCAGCTTGAGGGGCAATCAGCCCCAGCATTTT. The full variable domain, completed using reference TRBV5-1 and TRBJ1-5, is KAGVTQTPRYLIKTRGQQVTLSCSPISGHRSVSWYQQTPGQGLQFLFEYFSETQRNKGNFPGRFSGRQFSNSRSEMNVSTLELGDSALYLCASSLRGNQPQHFGDGTRLSIL.

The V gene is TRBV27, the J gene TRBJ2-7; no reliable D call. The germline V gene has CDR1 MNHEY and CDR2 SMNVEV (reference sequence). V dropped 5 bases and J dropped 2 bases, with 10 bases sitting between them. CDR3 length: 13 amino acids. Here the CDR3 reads CASSPSTPYEQYF. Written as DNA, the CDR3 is TGTGCCAGCAGTCCGTCTACCCCCTACGAGCAGTACTTC.

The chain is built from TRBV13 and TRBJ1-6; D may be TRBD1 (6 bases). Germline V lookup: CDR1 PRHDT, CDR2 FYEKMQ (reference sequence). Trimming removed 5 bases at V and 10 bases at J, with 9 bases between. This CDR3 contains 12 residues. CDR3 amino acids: CASSEGHSPLHF. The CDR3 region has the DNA TGTGCCAGCAGCGAGGGACACTCACCCCTCCACTTT.

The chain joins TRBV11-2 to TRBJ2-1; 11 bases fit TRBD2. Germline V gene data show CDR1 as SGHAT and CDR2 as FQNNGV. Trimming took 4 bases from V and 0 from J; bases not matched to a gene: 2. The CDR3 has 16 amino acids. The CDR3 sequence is CASSSTSGSSYNEQFF. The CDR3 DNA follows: TGTGCCAGCAGCTCCACTAGCGGGAGCTCCTACAATGAGCAGTTCTTC.

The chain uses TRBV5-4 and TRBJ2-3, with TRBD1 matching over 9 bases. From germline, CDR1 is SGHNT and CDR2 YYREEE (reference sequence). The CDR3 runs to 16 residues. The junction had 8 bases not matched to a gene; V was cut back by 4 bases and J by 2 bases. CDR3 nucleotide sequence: TGTGCCAGCAGCACCTGGGACAGGGCCCCCACAGATACGCAGTATTTT. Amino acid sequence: CASSTWDRAPTDTQYF.

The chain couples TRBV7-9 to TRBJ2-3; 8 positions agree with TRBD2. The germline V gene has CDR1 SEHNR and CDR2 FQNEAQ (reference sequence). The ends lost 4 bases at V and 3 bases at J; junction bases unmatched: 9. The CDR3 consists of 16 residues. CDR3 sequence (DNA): TGTGCCAGCAGCTCCTACGAGCGGGAGCGGACAGATACGCAGTATTTT. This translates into CASSSYERERTDTQYF. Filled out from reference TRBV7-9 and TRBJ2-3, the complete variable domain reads DTGVSQNPRHKITKRGQNVTFRCDPISEHNRLYWYRQTLGQGPEFLTYFQNEAQLEKSRLLSDRFSAERPKGSFSTLEIQRTEQGDSAMYLCASSSYERERTDTQYFGPGTRLTVL.

The CDR3 reads CAWSATGQVSPDQPQHF. CDR3 DNA sequence: TGTGCCTGGAGTGCGACAGGGCAAGTTTCTCCGGATCAGCCCCAGCATTTT. The chain uses TRBV30 and TRBJ1-5; 7 bases agree with TRBD1. There are 17 residues in the CDR3. V lost 1 base, J lost 5 bases, and 14 bases stayed unmatched. Germline values: CDR1 GTSNPN, CDR2 SVGIG (reference sequence).

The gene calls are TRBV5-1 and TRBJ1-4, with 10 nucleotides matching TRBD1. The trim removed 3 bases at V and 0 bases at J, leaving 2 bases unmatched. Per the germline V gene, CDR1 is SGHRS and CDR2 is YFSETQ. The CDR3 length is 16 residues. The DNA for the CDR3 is TGCGCCAGCAGCTCGACAGGGGGCTCAACTAATGAAAAACTGTTTTTT. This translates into CASSSTGGSTNEKLFF.

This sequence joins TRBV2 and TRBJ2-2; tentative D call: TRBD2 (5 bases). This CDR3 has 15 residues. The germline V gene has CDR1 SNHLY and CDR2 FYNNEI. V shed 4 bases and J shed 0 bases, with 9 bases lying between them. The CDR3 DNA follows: TGTGCCAGCAGTGGGAGCGGCACGAACACCGGGGAGCTGTTTTTT. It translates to CASSGSGTNTGELFF.

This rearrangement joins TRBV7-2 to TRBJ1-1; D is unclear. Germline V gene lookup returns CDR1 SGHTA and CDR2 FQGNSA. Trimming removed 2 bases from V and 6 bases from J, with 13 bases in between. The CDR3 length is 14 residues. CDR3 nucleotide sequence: TGTGCCAGCAGCTTATCTCGGGCTTCGGCTGAAGCTTTCTTT. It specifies CASSLSRASAEAFF.

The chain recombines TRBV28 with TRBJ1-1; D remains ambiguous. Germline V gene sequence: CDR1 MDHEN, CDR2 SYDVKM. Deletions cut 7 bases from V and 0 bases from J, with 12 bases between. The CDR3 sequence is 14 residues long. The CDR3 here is CASTGGGLNTEAFF. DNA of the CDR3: TGTGCCAGCACCGGCGGAGGGTTGAACACTGAAGCTTTCTTT.

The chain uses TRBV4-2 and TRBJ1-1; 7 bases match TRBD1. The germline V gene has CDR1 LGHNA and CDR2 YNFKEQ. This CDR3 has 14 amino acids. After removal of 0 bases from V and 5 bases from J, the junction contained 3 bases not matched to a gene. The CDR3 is CASSQERQGTEAFF. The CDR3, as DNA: TGTGCCAGCAGCCAAGAGCGACAGGGTACTGAAGCTTTCTTT.